Given below is one T cell receptor beta chain in context. Its antigen is unidentified. The sample originates from a study of cytotoxic CD8 clonotypes in ibrutinib-treated CLL. Across the study: IGHV unmutated 17 to 18; relapsed/refractory around twelve; treatment-naive more than 14.

Notes on the study in general: Patients with sustained remission and those progressing were sampled at differing times. Under therapy, public clonotypes either contracted or stayed stable, and they were uncommon.

This CDR3 has 13 amino acids. V was shortened by 2 bases and J by 5 bases, with 6 bases between the two germline ends. Germline CDR1 reads LNHNV; CDR2 reads YYDKDF (reference sequence). TCR beta libraries used about 2 micrograms of genomic DNA from cryopreserved PBMCs. Clones were sequenced by immunoSEQ multiplex PCR, and TCRdb holds only the in-frame ones, with some missing. The data contain some 200,000 clones, around three quarters of them seen just once; the ten biggest clones take up around 15%. Source: PBMCs, taken after 24 months of ibrutinib treatment. The chain uses TRBV15 and TRBJ2-2; D not resolved. The receptor was isolated from a human donor with chronic lymphocytic leukemia. The CDR3 DNA sequence: TGTGCCACCAGCAGATTCCTGACCGGGGAGCTGTTTTTT. It codes for CATSRFLTGELFF.